The clone carrying this T cell receptor beta chain was observed many times. Its target is unknown. This record belongs to a study of breast tumors, draining lymph nodes, adjacent tissues. Broader study findings: Data only fit, rather than demonstrated, lymph node origin of most tumor T cells. Tumors had less TCR diversity than lymph nodes, more than nontumor tissue.

Germline CDR1 SGDLS, CDR2 YYNGEE. The CDR3 runs 16 residues. V was clipped by 0 bases and J by 8 bases, with 17 bases between them. TCRdb passed the multiplex PCR reads through MiXCR, listing each CDR3 protein once. The sample holds 160,000 or so distinct CDR3 sequences, around a third seen once. Axillary draining lymph nodes of breast cancer patients supplied the node samples. This sequence was found in a female donor with breast cancer. Some clones in this sample may be carry-over from other donors' samples. The sample was axillary lymph node tissue. The chain is built from TRBV9 and TRBJ1-4, with D hard to call. CDR3 residues: CASSVDRAGGIEKLFF. The CDR3 bases are TGTGCCAGCAGCGTAGATCGGGCAGGAGGAATCGAAAAACTGTTTTTT.